Following are 21 T cell receptor beta chains from one sample sequenced in a study of cytomegalovirus exposure and HLA in healthy donors. 60 Vbeta and 13 Jbeta primers were used in PCR. The data were produced by immunoSEQ multiplex PCR, yet TCRdb's version contains in-frame clones alone and is incomplete. This repertoire includes about 120,000 clones. Sequenced material: PBMCs. The receptors originated from a man between 18 and 29 years old in good health and CMV-seronegative.

The V gene is TRBV15, the J gene TRBJ2-1, with D perhaps TRBD1 (5 bases). Trimming left V 3 bases short and J 8 bases short, with 11 bases between. CDR3 length: 13 amino acids. Germline V lookup: CDR1 LNHNV, CDR2 YYDKDF (reference sequence). CDR3 DNA sequence: TGTGCCACCAGCAGCCCAGAAGGGGATGAGCAGTTCTTC. Translating it yields CATSSPEGDEQFF.

The chain links TRBV11-2 to TRBJ2-3, with a weak D call TRBD2 (6 bases). Looked up from germline, CDR1 is SGHAT and CDR2 is FQNNGV. V was pared by 2 bases and J by 10 bases, with 10 bases between. The CDR3 covers 12 residues. CDR3 nucleotides: TGTGCCAGCAGCTTAATCGGGAGTGCGCAGTATTTT. Its translation is CASSLIGSAQYF.

The chain links TRBV10-3 to TRBJ2-1; 7 bases are a match to TRBD1. This CDR3 spans 15 amino acids. Trimming at V came to 6 bases and at J to 6 bases, leaving 11 bases not matched to a gene. The germline gives CDR1 ENHRY, CDR2 SYGVKD. DNA for the CDR3: TGTGCCATCAGCCCACCGACAGGGTCTGGCAATGAGCAGTTCTTC. Translation gives CAISPPTGSGNEQFF.

The gene calls are TRBV5-1 and TRBJ2-5, with 8 bases lining up with TRBD2. This CDR3 is 15 amino acids long. The V gene end was trimmed by 0 bases and the J gene end by 4 bases; junction bases not matched to a gene: 5. In germline, CDR1 is SGHRS, CDR2 YFSETQ. DNA of the CDR3: TGCGCCAGCAGCTTGGCGGGGGGGCTTGGAGAGACCCAGTACTTC. As protein: CASSLAGGLGETQYF.

The rearrangement uses TRBV9 and TRBJ2-7, with 9 positions matching TRBD1. Germline V CDR1 and CDR2: SGDLS, YYNGEE. The CDR3 covers 15 residues. The V gene end was trimmed by 3 bases and the J gene end by 6 bases; junction bases not matched to a gene: 10. The CDR3 bases are TGTGCCAGCAGCGCACTGTCCGGGACAGGGAGCGAGCAGTACTTC. This sequence encodes CASSALSGTGSEQYF.

The gene calls are TRBV5-1 and TRBJ2-7, with 10 bases fitting TRBD1. J lost 3 bases, V lost 2 bases, and 2 bases had no gene match. Germline CDR1 reads SGHRS; CDR2 reads YFSETQ. The CDR3 runs to 14 residues. CDR3 protein: CASSLGTGVYEQYF. As DNA, the CDR3 is TGCGCCAGCAGCTTAGGGACAGGGGTCTACGAGCAGTACTTC.

V gene TRBV7-9 combines with J gene TRBJ1-2; D gene unclear. Trimming took off 2 bases at V and 5 bases at J, with 24 bases between the two ends. The CDR3 extends over 18 amino acids. CDR1 and CDR2 from the germline V gene are SEHNR and FQNEAQ (reference sequence). For the CDR3, the DNA is TGTGCCAGCAGCTTAATTCCCCCCACGGCAGGCCCGAAATATGGCTACACCTTC. This gives the protein CASSLIPPTAGPKYGYTF. The entire variable domain, with the rest obtained from reference TRBV7-9 and TRBJ1-2, is as follows: DTGVSQNPRHKITKRGQNVTFRCDPISEHNRLYWYRQTLGQGPEFLTYFQNEAQLEKSRLLSDRFSAERPKGSFSTLEIQRTEQGDSAMYLCASSLIPPTAGPKYGYTFGSGTRLTVV.

This rearrangement joins TRBV9 to TRBJ1-6, with 8 nucleotides matching TRBD1. The germline V gene has CDR1 SGDLS and CDR2 YYNGEE. Losses at the gene ends were 4 bases for V and 8 bases for J; bases not matched to a gene: 8. CDR3 length: 15 amino acids. The CDR3 spells CASSPPTGGHSPLHF. The CDR3 DNA sequence: TGTGCCAGCAGCCCGCCTACAGGGGGTCATTCACCCCTCCACTTT.

The V call is TRBV7-2, the J call TRBJ1-4; 8 bases are shared with TRBD1. The CDR3 is 14 residues long. CDR1 SGHTA and CDR2 FQGNSA come from the germline V gene. Trimming cost V 4 bases and J 8 bases; bases outside gene matches: 6. CDR3 in amino acids: CASSSQGAGEKLFF. DNA of the CDR3: TGTGCCAGCAGCTCTCAGGGGGCCGGAGAAAAACTGTTTTTT. The variable domain in full, completed from reference TRBV7-2 and TRBJ1-4, reads GAGVSQSPSNKVTEKGKDVELRCDPISGHTALYWYRQSLGQGLEFLIYFQGNSAPDKSGLPSDRFSAERTGGSVSTLTIQRTQQEDSAVYLCASSSQGAGEKLFFGSGTQLSVL.

The chain is built from TRBV13 and TRBJ2-1, with TRBD1 matching over 8 bases. The CDR3 contains 16 residues. Germline CDR1 PRHDT, CDR2 FYEKMQ (reference sequence). With V trimmed by 0 bases and J by 6 bases, 7 bases remained unmatched. The CDR3 loop is CASSLGGTGRANEQFF. The DNA for the CDR3 is TGTGCCAGCAGCTTAGGCGGGACAGGTAGGGCCAATGAGCAGTTCTTC.

The V call is TRBV10-2, the J call TRBJ2-7; 9 nucleotides line up with TRBD1. This CDR3 has 14 residues. CDR1 and CDR2 from the germline V gene are WSHSY and SAAADI. Germline trimming cut 6 bases from V and 6 bases from J; bases unmatched to any gene: 9. The CDR3 DNA follows: TGCGCCAGCAGGTCATCCGGGACAGGGCGCGAGCAGTACTTC. This sequence encodes CASRSSGTGREQYF.

The chain has TRBV11-2 and TRBJ1-1; D ambiguous. The CDR3 loop spans 12 amino acids. The ends were cut back, 1 base at V and 6 bases at J, with 6 bases in the middle. Germline CDR1 reads SGHAT; CDR2 reads FQNNGV. The CDR3 region is CASSLAGSEAFF. The CDR3 nucleotides are TGTGCCAGCAGCTTAGCTGGCTCTGAAGCTTTCTTT.

The CDR3 DNA is TGTGCCAGCAGCCCAGCGGGGACTAGCGGGAGAGGGTATGAGCAGTTCTTC. Protein: CASSPAGTSGRGYEQFF. This sequence joins TRBV11-2 and TRBJ2-1; 14 bases are a match to TRBD2. V shed 5 bases, J shed 8 bases, and the junction held 11 bases outside the gene matches. The CDR3 is 17 amino acids. CDR1 SGHAT and CDR2 FQNNGV come from the germline V gene.

The chain carries TRBV10-1 and TRBJ2-3; 12 bases are shared with TRBD1. CDR1 WNHNN and CDR2 SYGVQD come from the germline V gene (reference sequence). The CDR3 runs 13 residues. With 8 bases clipped from V and 6 bases from J, the junction kept 3 bases outside the gene matches. This chain's CDR3 is CASGDRGPDTQYF. CDR3 bases: TGCGCCAGCGGGGACAGGGGGCCCGATACGCAGTATTTT.

The rearrangement uses TRBV15 and TRBJ1-4, with a possible D match to TRBD1 (5 bases). CDR3 length: 16 amino acids. CDR1 LNHNV and CDR2 YYDKDF come from the germline V gene (reference sequence). The ends were cut back, 3 bases at V and 2 bases at J, with 13 bases in the middle. CDR3 bases: TGTGCCACCAGCAGGTCTAGGGGTGTGACTAATGAAAAACTGTTTTTT. It yields the protein CATSRSRGVTNEKLFF.

The J gene is TRBJ1-2, the V gene TRBV7-9; no clear D. Germline CDR1 reads SEHNR; CDR2 reads FQNEAQ (reference sequence). With 1 base removed from V and 7 bases from J, the gap between germline ends came to 7 bases. This CDR3 contains 12 residues. CDR3 sequence (DNA): TGTGCCAGCAGCTTAGAGGTAGCTGGCTACACCTTC. It specifies CASSLEVAGYTF.

The chain couples TRBV28 to TRBJ1-1; D is ambiguous. CDR3 length equals 14 residues. Germline V gene lookup returns CDR1 MDHEN and CDR2 SYDVKM. V shed 3 bases and J shed 3 bases, with 11 bases lying between them. CDR3: CASSLMEVHTEAFF. CDR3 nucleotides: TGTGCCAGCAGTTTGATGGAGGTCCACACTGAAGCTTTCTTT.

The chain employs TRBV5-3 and TRBJ1-5; D unclear. TRBV5-3 is an ORF, and what it does is uncertain. Deletions cut 4 bases from V and 2 bases from J, with 10 bases between. The CDR3 sequence is 14 residues long. This chain's CDR3 is CARSIPQGNQPQHF. The DNA of the CDR3 is TGTGCCAGAAGCATACCGCAGGGCAATCAGCCCCAGCATTTT.

J is TRBJ2-5 and V is TRBV6-1; 9 bases agree with TRBD2. The J call may be in error: the DNA end matches TRBJ2-7 better. The germline V gene has CDR1 MNHNS and CDR2 SASEGT. The CDR3 runs 15 residues. The CDR3 spells CASSESGGSPYEQYF. The CDR3 bases are TGTGCCAGCAGTGAGAGCGGGGGGTCGCCCTACGAGCAGTACTTC.

The gene calls are TRBV5-5 and TRBJ2-1, with D hard to call. The V end was cut by 5 bases, the J end by 0 bases, with 12 bases between. The length of the CDR3 is 15 residues. CDR1 and CDR2 from the germline V gene are SGHKS and YYEKEE (reference sequence). The CDR3: CASSLPTSSYNEQFF. CDR3 DNA: TGTGCCAGCAGTCTCCCTACGAGCTCCTACAATGAGCAGTTCTTC.

The chain carries TRBV18 and TRBJ2-7; possible D gene TRBD1, 5 bases. This CDR3 has 14 residues. The V end was cut by 3 bases, the J end by 1 base, with 10 bases between. The germline V gene encodes CDR1 KGHSH and CDR2 LQKENI. CDR3 loop: CASSPPGHSYEQYF. Written as DNA, the CDR3 is TGTGCCAGCTCACCCCCTGGACATTCCTACGAGCAGTACTTC.